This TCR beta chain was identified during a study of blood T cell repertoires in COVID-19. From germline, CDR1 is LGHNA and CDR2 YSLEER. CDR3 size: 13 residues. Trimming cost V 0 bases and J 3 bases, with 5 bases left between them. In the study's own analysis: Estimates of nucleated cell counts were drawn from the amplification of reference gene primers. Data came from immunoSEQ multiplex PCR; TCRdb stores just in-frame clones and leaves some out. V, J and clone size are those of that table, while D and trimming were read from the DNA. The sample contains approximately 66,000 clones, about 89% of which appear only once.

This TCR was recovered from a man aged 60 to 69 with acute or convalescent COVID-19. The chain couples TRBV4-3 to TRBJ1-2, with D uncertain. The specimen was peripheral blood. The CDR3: CASSQDGYYGYTF. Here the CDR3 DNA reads TGCGCCAGCAGCCAAGACGGGTACTATGGCTACACCTTC.